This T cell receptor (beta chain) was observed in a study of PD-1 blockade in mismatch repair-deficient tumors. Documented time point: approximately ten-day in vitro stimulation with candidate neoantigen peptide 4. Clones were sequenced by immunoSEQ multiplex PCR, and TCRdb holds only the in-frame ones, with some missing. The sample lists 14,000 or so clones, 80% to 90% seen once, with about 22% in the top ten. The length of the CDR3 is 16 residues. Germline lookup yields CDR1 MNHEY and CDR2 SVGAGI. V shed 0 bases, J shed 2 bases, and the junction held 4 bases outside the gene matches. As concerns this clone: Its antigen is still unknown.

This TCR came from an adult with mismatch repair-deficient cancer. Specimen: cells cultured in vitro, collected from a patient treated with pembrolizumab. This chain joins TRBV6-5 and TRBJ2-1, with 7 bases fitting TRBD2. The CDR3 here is CASSYSSGLPYNEQFF. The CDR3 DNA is TGTGCCAGCAGTTACTCGTCGGGACTACCCTACAATGAGCAGTTCTTC.